The 11 T cell receptor beta chains in this list originate from one sample, sequenced in a study of blood T cell repertoires in COVID-19. Assay: immunoSEQ multiplex PCR; the TCRdb copy retains only in-frame clones and omits some. The sample contains about 270,000 clones, about 87% of which appear only once. The source material was PBMCs or T cells enriched from blood (not recorded which). All receptors come from a woman in her forties or fifties who had recovered from COVID-19.

The chain couples TRBV10-3 to TRBJ1-2; 9 nucleotides agree with TRBD1. CDR1 ENHRY and CDR2 SYGVKD come from the germline V gene. The CDR3 extends over 12 amino acids. Losses at the gene ends were 8 bases for V and 3 bases for J; bases not matched to a gene: 1. Here the CDR3 DNA reads TGTGCCATCCGGGACAGGGACTATGGCTACACCTTC. This gives the protein CAIRDRDYGYTF.

The rearrangement links TRBV20-1 to TRBJ1-2; 7 bases line up with TRBD1. The CDR3 spans 16 residues. V trimming: 3 bases; J trimming: 4 bases; junction bases outside the gene matches: 14. Germline V CDR1 and CDR2: DFQATT, SNEGSKA (reference sequence). CDR3 nucleotides: TGCAGTGCTAGTCGAATAGGAACAGGGGCTAGCTATGGCTACACCTTC. Protein product: CSASRIGTGASYGYTF.

The chain carries TRBV28 and TRBJ1-4; 8 nucleotides match TRBD1. This CDR3 has 17 amino acids. The ends lost 4 bases at V and 3 bases at J; junction bases unmatched: 10. Germline CDR1 MDHEN, CDR2 SYDVKM. The CDR3 nucleotides are TGTGCCAGCAGTTCCTTTCCTCGACAGGGGCCTAATGAAAAACTGTTTTTT. Translating it yields CASSSFPRQGPNEKLFF.

The chain joins TRBV4-3 to TRBJ1-1; D possibly corresponds to TRBD1 (5 bases). The CDR3 covers 15 residues. Germline V lookup: CDR1 LGHNA, CDR2 YSLEER. Trimming took off 0 bases at V and 0 bases at J, with 8 bases between the two ends. CDR3 sequence reads: CASSQDTRVNTEAFF. CDR3 DNA: TGCGCCAGCAGCCAAGATACCAGGGTGAACACTGAAGCTTTCTTT.

This clone turned up a few times. The rearrangement uses TRBV4-3 and TRBJ1-5; TRBD1 is a possible D gene (5 bases). The V and J ends lost 0 bases and 6 bases respectively, with 15 bases between them. The length of the CDR3 is 16 residues. Germline CDR1 LGHNA, CDR2 YSLEER. This chain's CDR3 is CASSQDGTPGGQPQHF. The CDR3 coding sequence is TGCGCCAGCAGCCAAGACGGGACTCCGGGGGGTCAGCCCCAGCATTTT.

The rearrangement links TRBV4-2 to TRBJ1-1; D gene unclear. The V gene lost 1 base and the J gene lost 5 bases, with 14 bases spanning the gap. This CDR3 is built from 15 residues. Germline loops: CDR1 LGHNA, CDR2 YNFKEQ. The DNA for the CDR3 is TGTGCCAGCAGCCAAGTTTCCGAAGCCAGGACTGAAGCTTTCTTT. It is translated as CASSQVSEARTEAFF.

V gene TRBV7-2 combines with J gene TRBJ1-1; weak D call: TRBD1 (5 bases). CDR1 is SGHTA, CDR2 FQGNSA, per germline. The CDR3 has 14 residues. V lost 5 bases to trimming and J lost 5 bases, with 15 bases between them. The CDR3: CASSAQGLGTEAFF. As DNA, the CDR3 is TGTGCCAGCAGCGCCCAGGGATTAGGGACTGAAGCTTTCTTT.

This clone was counted once. V and J are TRBV6-1 and TRBJ2-3, with TRBD1 matching 7 bases. Trimming cost V 3 bases and J 4 bases; bases outside gene matches: 7. The germline gives CDR1 MNHNS, CDR2 SASEGT. The CDR3 loop spans 15 amino acids. Here the CDR3 reads CASSERQGSSDTQYF. The CDR3 DNA reads as TGTGCCAGCAGTGAGAGACAGGGTAGTTCAGATACGCAGTATTTT.

J is TRBJ1-2 and V is TRBV27; possibly TRBD1 for D (6 bases). With 6 bases removed from V and 0 bases from J, the gap between germline ends came to 11 bases. This CDR3 is 14 amino acids long. Per the germline V gene, CDR1 is MNHEY and CDR2 is SMNVEV (reference sequence). The CDR3 loop is CASSGTPANYGYTF. The CDR3 region has the DNA TGTGCCAGCAGCGGGACACCCGCTAACTATGGCTACACCTTC.

The chain joins TRBV28 to TRBJ2-5; 8 bases agree with TRBD1. V was pared by 3 bases and J by 6 bases, with 6 bases of the junction left unmatched. Looked up from germline, CDR1 is MDHEN and CDR2 is SYDVKM. There are 14 residues in the CDR3. CDR3 sequence: CASSFRTGSQTQYF. CDR3 nucleotides: TGTGCCAGCAGTTTCCGGACAGGGAGCCAGACCCAGTACTTC.

V usage is TRBV5-8 and J usage is TRBJ2-3, with 10 bases fitting TRBD2. The V segment lost 4 bases and the J segment 5 bases; nucleotides outside the gene matches: 10. Germline V gene sequence: CDR1 SGHTS, CDR2 YDEGEE. The CDR3 has 16 residues. CDR3 in amino acids: CASSMESGRGVDTQYF. The CDR3 coding sequence is TGTGCCAGCAGCATGGAGAGCGGGAGGGGAGTAGATACGCAGTATTTT.